This record concerns one TCR beta chain sequence. These data originate in a study of blood T cell repertoires in COVID-19. CDR3 length: 15 amino acids. Germline V gives CDR1 LNHDA, CDR2 SQIVND (reference sequence). Trimming took 9 bases from V and 0 from J, leaving 15 bases between them. This table comes from immunoSEQ multiplex PCR, and its TCRdb copy is limited to in-frame clones, with some not included. The data hold more than 70,000 clones, with around nine tenths observed a single time. Specimen: peripheral blood. This TCR was recovered from an elderly man with active or convalescent COVID-19. The chain is built from TRBV19 and TRBJ1-5, with a weak D call TRBD1 (6 bases). CDR3 coding DNA: TGTGCCAGCAGGGGAACAGATTTTAGCAATCAGCCCCAGCATTTT. Amino acid sequence: CASRGTDFSNQPQHF.